This TCR beta chain was captured by sequencing in a study of blood T cell repertoires in COVID-19. This CDR3 spans 14 amino acids. V lost 3 bases and J lost 8; bases outside the gene matches: 7. Germline CDR1 and CDR2: KGHDR and SFDVKD. Profiled with immunoSEQ multiplex PCR; TCRdb holds only in-frame clones, not every one. This table has 300,000 to 400,000 clones, approximately 88% appearing once. V and J are TRBV24-1 and TRBJ1-2; 8 bases map to TRBD1. The sample consisted of peripheral blood. This TCR came from a woman in her 30s with COVID-19, enrolled during active disease. The CDR3, as DNA: TGTGCCACCAGTGATGGGACAGGAGTTTGGGGCTACACCTTC. This translates into CATSDGTGVWGYTF.